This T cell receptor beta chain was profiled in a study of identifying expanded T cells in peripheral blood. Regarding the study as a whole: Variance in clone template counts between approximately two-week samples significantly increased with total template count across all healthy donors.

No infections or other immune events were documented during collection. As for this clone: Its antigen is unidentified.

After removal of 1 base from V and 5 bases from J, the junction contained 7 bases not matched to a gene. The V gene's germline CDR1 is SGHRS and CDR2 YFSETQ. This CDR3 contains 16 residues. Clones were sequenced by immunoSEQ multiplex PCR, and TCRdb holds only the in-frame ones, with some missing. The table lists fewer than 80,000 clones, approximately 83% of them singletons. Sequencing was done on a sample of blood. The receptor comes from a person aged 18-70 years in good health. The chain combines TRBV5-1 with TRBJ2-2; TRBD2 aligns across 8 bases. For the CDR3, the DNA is TGCGCCAGCAGCTTGATCAGCGGGAGTGGGACCGGGGAGCTGTTTTTT. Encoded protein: CASSLISGSGTGELFF. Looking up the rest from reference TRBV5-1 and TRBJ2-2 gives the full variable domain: KAGVTQTPRYLIKTRGQQVTLSCSPISGHRSVSWYQQTPGQGLQFLFEYFSETQRNKGNFPGRFSGRQFSNSRSEMNVSTLELGDSALYLCASSLISGSGTGELFFGEGSRLTVL.